The 16 T cell receptor beta chains listed next were all sequenced from one sample in a study of blood T cell repertoires in COVID-19. The method was immunoSEQ multiplex PCR; TCRdb's version includes in-frame clones alone and lacks a portion of them. The repertoire holds 130,000 or so clones, over 80% seen once, with more than 1.5% in the top ten. The sample consisted of peripheral blood. The receptor source for this set is a human donor in a cohort sampled during active COVID-19.

This chain links TRBV28 with TRBJ1-2; D remains unclear. Germline V lookup: CDR1 MDHEN, CDR2 SYDVKM. V was shortened by 9 bases and J by 8 bases, with 28 bases between the two germline ends. CDR3 length: 16 residues. CDR3 sequence: CASAPPMEGVVYGYTF. CDR3 DNA: TGTGCCAGTGCACCTCCAATGGAGGGTGTAGTATACGGCTACACCTTC.

CDR3 nucleotides: TGTGCTAGTGGTCCCAGAAGGAGGGCCGGAAATGAGCAGTTCTTC. Protein sequence: CASGPRRRAGNEQFF. The chain combines TRBV12-5 with TRBJ2-1; maybe TRBD2 (6 bases). The V end was cut by 5 bases, the J end by 7 bases, with 18 bases between. The CDR3 contains 15 residues. Germline V gives CDR1 LGHNT, CDR2 FRNRAP. The entire variable domain, with the rest obtained from reference TRBV12-5 and TRBJ2-1, is as follows: DARVTQTPRHKVTEMGQEVTMRCQPILGHNTVFWYRQTMMQGLELLAYFRNRAPLDDSGMPKDRFSAEMPDATLATLKIQPSEPRDSAVYFCASGPRRRAGNEQFFGPGTRLTVL.

The CDR3 sequence: CASSPGGSVYNEQFF. In nucleotides, the CDR3 is TGCGCCAGCAGCCCGGGGGGGAGTGTTTACAATGAGCAGTTCTTC. The chain employs TRBV5-1 and TRBJ2-1; 8 nucleotides line up with TRBD2. CDR3 length equals 15 residues. Per germline, CDR1 SGHRS and CDR2 YFSETQ. V trimming: 4 bases; J trimming: 4 bases; junction bases outside the gene matches: 7. The entire variable domain, with the rest obtained from reference TRBV5-1 and TRBJ2-1, is as follows: KAGVTQTPRYLIKTRGQQVTLSCSPISGHRSVSWYQQTPGQGLQFLFEYFSETQRNKGNFPGRFSGRQFSNSRSEMNVSTLELGDSALYLCASSPGGSVYNEQFFGPGTRLTVL.

The CDR3 is CASSVNFGTSEYNEQFF. CDR3 sequence (DNA): TGTGCCAGCAGCGTAAACTTTGGGACTAGCGAGTACAATGAGCAGTTCTTC. The rearrangement joins TRBV9 to TRBJ2-1, with 10 bases identical to TRBD2. The CDR3 sequence is 17 residues long. The V gene end was trimmed by 1 base and the J gene end by 4 bases; junction bases not matched to a gene: 8. Germline V lookup: CDR1 SGDLS, CDR2 YYNGEE.

The V call is TRBV4-1, the J call TRBJ2-7; 16 bases match TRBD2. Germline V gene data show CDR1 as MGHRA and CDR2 as YSYEKL. The ends lost 1 base at V and 9 bases at J; junction bases unmatched: 6. The CDR3 spans 16 residues. The CDR3 region has the DNA TGCGCCAGCAGCCAAGCGGGACTAGCGGGAGGGCCCAGGCAGTACTTC. It yields the protein CASSQAGLAGGPRQYF.

The CDR3, as DNA: TGTGCCAGCAGCTCCGCCTTAGCCGGGGAGCTGTTTTTT. It encodes CASSSALAGELFF. The V and J genes are TRBV7-2 and TRBJ2-2, with unresolved D. V was cut by 4 bases and J by 6 bases, with 9 bases left in between. The CDR3 is 13 amino acids. Germline V gene lookup returns CDR1 SGHTA and CDR2 FQGNSA. Supplemented by reference TRBV7-2 and TRBJ2-2, the full variable domain reads GAGVSQSPSNKVTEKGKDVELRCDPISGHTALYWYRQSLGQGLEFLIYFQGNSAPDKSGLPSDRFSAERTGGSVSTLTIQRTQQEDSAVYLCASSSALAGELFFGEGSRLTVL.

V usage is TRBV27 and J usage is TRBJ1-2; no clear D. The germline CDR1 and CDR2 sequences are MNHEY and SMNVEV (reference sequence). The CDR3 loop spans 14 amino acids. V lost 5 bases to trimming and J lost 2 bases, with 12 bases between them. The CDR3 nucleotides are TGTGCCAGCAGTCCGGGATTAAGGAACTATGGCTACACCTTC. Translating gives CASSPGLRNYGYTF.

The V and J genes are TRBV12-2 and TRBJ2-7; the table's D call of TRBD2 was not tested on the DNA. TRBV12-2 is designated a pseudogene. This CDR3 comprises 8 residues. The CDR3 sequence is CGECEQYF. The CDR3 DNA sequence: TGTGGGGAGTGCGAGCAGTACTTC.

This chain connects TRBV18 to TRBJ1-6; perhaps TRBD1 as D (6 bases). The V gene lost 6 bases and the J gene lost 7 bases, with 16 bases spanning the gap. This CDR3 spans 15 amino acids. Germline V gene data show CDR1 as KGHSH and CDR2 as LQKENI. The CDR3, as DNA: TGTGCCAGCTCCCCCCTGGTAGGGGGAAATTCACCCCTCCACTTT. Protein product: CASSPLVGGNSPLHF.

The J gene is TRBJ1-1, the V gene TRBV11-2; D uncertain. The CDR3 sequence is 17 residues long. V shed 6 bases and J shed 2 bases, with 22 bases lying between them. CDR1 and CDR2 from the germline V gene are SGHAT and FQNNGV. The CDR3, as DNA: TGTGCCAGCAGTTCTGTCGGTTGGAGTGCGGCAAACACTGAAGCTTTCTTT. Translating it yields CASSSVGWSAANTEAFF.

The chain links TRBV21-1 to TRBJ1-4; the table's D call TRBD1 went unverified against the DNA. TRBV21-1 is a recognized pseudogene. This CDR3 has 19 amino acids. For the CDR3, the DNA is TGTGCCAGCAGCAAAGTAACCCGGGACAGAAGTAAGTGCGATGAAAAACTGTTTTTT. Protein product: CASSKVTRDRSKCDEKLFF.

The genes are TRBV19 and TRBJ1-1; 11 bases match TRBD1. The V segment lost 3 bases and the J segment 5 bases; nucleotides outside the gene matches: 2. The CDR3 runs to 14 residues. Germline CDR1 and CDR2: LNHDA and SQIVND (reference sequence). The CDR3 is CASSMGQGGTEAFF. The CDR3 DNA follows: TGTGCCAGTAGTATGGGACAGGGGGGGACTGAAGCTTTCTTT.

The gene calls are TRBV28 and TRBJ2-2; 13 nucleotides agree with TRBD2. J gave up 5 bases and V 2 bases, and 5 bases lay outside the gene matches. In germline, CDR1 is MDHEN, CDR2 SYDVKM. CDR3 size: 17 residues. The CDR3 here is CASSLKLAGGLTGELFF. The CDR3, as DNA: TGTGCCAGCAGTTTAAAACTAGCGGGAGGGCTAACCGGGGAGCTGTTTTTT.

The chain recombines TRBV19 with TRBJ1-2; 9 positions match TRBD1. The CDR3 is made up of 15 amino acids. With 4 bases clipped from V and 4 bases from J, the junction kept 7 bases outside the gene matches. Germline CDR1 LNHDA, CDR2 SQIVND (reference sequence). The CDR3, as DNA: TGTGCCAGTAGTACCCGGACAGGGGCCCTCTATGGCTACACCTTC. As protein: CASSTRTGALYGYTF.

V and J are TRBV6-6 and TRBJ2-1, with 14 bases identical to TRBD2. V lost 2 bases, J lost 7 bases, and 4 bases stayed unmatched. Per germline, CDR1 MNHNY and CDR2 SVGAGI (reference sequence). This CDR3 has 16 residues. The CDR3 reads CASSYGTSGSGNEQFF. Here the CDR3 DNA reads TGTGCCAGCAGTTACGGGACTAGCGGGAGTGGGAATGAGCAGTTCTTC.

The rearrangement uses TRBV2 and TRBJ2-3, with D possibly matching TRBD2 (5 bases). Germline-derived CDR1 and CDR2 are SNHLY and FYNNEI. There are 11 residues in the CDR3. With 7 bases removed from V and 10 bases from J, the gap between germline ends came to 12 bases. CDR3 amino acids: CASTEVGAQYF. The CDR3 DNA follows: TGTGCCAGCACTGAGGTGGGAGCGCAGTATTTT.